This note documents a single T cell receptor beta chain sequence. The V gene's germline CDR1 is SGDLS and CDR2 YYNGEE. V lost 0 bases and J 7 bases, leaving 16 bases between the germline ends. This CDR3 is built from 15 residues. The record originates from a study of control samples from healthy donors and cancer patients. TCRdb's table, derived via immunoSEQ multiplex PCR, lists solely in-frame clones and lacks some. This sample has around 200,000 clones; about 94% occur once, and the top ten carry approximately 1.6%. The V and J genes are TRBV9 and TRBJ2-5; weak D call: TRBD1 (6 bases). The sequence was obtained from a man in his fifties in good health. Material for sequencing was blood. CDR3 bases: TGTGCCAGCAGCGTAGGGTTCACAGGGCCTTCGACCCAGTACTTC. Its protein is CASSVGFTGPSTQYF.